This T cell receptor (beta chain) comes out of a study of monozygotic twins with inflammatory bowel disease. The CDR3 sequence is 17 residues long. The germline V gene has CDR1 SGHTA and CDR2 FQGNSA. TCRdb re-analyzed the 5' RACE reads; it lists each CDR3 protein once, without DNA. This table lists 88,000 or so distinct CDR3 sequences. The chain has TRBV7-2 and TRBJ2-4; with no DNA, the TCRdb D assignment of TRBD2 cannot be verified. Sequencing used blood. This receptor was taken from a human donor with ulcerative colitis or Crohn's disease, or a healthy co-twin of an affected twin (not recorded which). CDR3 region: CASSSTSGGRAKNIQYF.